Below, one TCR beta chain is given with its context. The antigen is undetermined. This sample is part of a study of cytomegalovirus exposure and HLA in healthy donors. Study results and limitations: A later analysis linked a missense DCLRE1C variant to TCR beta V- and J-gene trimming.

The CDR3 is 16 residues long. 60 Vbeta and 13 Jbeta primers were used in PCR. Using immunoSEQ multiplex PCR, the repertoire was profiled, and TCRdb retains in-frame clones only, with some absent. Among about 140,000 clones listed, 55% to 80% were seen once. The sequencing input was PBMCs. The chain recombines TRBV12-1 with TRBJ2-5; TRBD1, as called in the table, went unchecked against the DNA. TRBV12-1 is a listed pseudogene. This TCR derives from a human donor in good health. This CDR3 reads CASSFVYRGRQETQYF. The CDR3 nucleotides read TGTGCCAGCAGCTTTGTTTACAGGGGGCGTCAAGAGACCCAGTACTTC.